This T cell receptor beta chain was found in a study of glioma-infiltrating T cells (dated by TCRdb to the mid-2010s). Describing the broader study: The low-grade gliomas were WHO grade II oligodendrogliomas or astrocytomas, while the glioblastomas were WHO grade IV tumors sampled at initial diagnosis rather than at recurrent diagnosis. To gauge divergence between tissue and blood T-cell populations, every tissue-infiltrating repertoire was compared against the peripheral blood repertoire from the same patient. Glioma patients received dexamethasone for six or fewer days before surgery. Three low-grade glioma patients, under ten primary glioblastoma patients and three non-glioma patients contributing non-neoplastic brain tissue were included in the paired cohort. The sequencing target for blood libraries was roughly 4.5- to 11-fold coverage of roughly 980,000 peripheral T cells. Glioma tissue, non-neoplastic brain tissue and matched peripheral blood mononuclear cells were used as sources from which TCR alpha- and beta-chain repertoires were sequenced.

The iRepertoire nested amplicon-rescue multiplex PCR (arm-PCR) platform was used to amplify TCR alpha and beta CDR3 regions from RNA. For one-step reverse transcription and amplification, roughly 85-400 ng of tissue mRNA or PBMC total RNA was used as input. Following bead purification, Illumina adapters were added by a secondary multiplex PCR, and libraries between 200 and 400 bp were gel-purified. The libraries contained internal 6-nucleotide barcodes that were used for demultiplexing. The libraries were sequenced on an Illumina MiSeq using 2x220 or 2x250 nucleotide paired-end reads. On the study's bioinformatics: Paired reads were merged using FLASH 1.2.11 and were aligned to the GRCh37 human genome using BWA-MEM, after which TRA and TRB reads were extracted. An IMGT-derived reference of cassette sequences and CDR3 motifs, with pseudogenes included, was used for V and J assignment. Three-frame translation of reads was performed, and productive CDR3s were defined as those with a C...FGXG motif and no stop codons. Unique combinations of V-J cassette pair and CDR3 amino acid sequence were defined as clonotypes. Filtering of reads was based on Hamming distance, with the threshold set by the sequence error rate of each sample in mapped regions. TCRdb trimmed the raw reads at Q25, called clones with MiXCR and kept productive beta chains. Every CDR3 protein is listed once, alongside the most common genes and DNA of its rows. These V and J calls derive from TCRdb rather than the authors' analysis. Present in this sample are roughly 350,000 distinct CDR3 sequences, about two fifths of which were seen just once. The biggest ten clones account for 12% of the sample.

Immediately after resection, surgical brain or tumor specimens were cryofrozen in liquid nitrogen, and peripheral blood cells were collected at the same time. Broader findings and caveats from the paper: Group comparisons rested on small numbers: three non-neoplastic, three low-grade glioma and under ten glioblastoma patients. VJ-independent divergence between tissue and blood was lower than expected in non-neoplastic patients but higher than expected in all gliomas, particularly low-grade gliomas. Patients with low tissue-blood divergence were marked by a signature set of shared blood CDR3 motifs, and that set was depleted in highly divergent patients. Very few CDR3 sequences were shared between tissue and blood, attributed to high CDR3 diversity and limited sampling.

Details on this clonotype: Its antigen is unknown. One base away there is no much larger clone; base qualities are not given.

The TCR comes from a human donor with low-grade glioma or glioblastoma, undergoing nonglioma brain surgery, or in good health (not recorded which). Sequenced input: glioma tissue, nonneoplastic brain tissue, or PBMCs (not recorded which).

For the CDR3, the sequence is CASSPDRGISEQYF. The DNA sequence is as follows: TGTGCCAGCTCACCCGACAGGGGGATTAGCGAGCAGTACTTC. Recombination joined TRBV18 with TRBJ2-7, and 9 junction bases match TRBD1. CDR1 and CDR2, looked up from the germline V gene, are KGHSH and LQKENI. The CDR3 spans 14 residues, from the cysteine through the phenylalanine. Just CDR3 DNA is preserved here, 42 bases in frame from base 1. V and J are trimmed by 3 bases and 6 bases, and the gene matches miss 6 bases of the junction.